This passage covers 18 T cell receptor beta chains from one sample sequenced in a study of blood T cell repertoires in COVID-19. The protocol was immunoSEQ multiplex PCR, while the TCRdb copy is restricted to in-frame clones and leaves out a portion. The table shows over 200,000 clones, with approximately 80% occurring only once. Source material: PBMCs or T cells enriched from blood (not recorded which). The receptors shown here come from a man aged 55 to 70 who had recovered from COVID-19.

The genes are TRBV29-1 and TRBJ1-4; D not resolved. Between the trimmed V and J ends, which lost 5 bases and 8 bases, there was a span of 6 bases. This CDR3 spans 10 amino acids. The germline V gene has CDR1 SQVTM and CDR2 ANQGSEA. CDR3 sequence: CSVMEEKLFF. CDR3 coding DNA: TGCAGCGTTATGGAGGAAAAACTGTTTTTT. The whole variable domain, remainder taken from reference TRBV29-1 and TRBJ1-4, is SAVISQKPSRDICQRGTSLTIQCQVDSQVTMMFWYRQQPGQSLTLIATANQGSEATYESGFVIDKFPISRPNLTFSTLTVSNMSPEDSSIYLCSVMEEKLFFGSGTQLSVL.

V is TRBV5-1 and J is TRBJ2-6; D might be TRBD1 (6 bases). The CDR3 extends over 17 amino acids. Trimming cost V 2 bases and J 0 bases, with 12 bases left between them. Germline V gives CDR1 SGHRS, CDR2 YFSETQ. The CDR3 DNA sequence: TGCGCCAGCAGCTTCCGACAGGCGAACTCTGGGGCCAACGTCCTGACTTTC. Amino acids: CASSFRQANSGANVLTF.

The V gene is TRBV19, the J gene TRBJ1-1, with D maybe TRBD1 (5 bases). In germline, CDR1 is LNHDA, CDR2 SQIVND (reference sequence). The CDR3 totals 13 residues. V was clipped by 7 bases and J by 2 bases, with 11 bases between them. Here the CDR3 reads CASTGGRNTEAFF. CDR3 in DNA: TGTGCCAGTACGGGGGGTAGAAACACTGAAGCTTTCTTT.

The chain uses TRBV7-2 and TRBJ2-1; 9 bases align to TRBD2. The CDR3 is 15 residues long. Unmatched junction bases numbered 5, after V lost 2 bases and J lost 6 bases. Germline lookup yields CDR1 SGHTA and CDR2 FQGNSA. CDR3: CASSLFLAGSNEQFF. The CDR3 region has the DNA TGTGCCAGCAGCTTATTTCTAGCGGGGTCCAATGAGCAGTTCTTC.

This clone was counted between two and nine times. This CDR3 is CASSFRGQGRDGYTF. Written as DNA, the CDR3 is TGTGCCAGCAGTTTCAGAGGACAGGGGAGAGATGGCTACACCTTC. The chain recombines TRBV27 with TRBJ1-2; 9 positions agree with TRBD1. The CDR3 contains 15 residues. CDR1 and CDR2 (germline): MNHEY, SMNVEV (reference sequence). V lost 3 bases to trimming and J lost 6 bases; unmatched junction nucleotides: 8.

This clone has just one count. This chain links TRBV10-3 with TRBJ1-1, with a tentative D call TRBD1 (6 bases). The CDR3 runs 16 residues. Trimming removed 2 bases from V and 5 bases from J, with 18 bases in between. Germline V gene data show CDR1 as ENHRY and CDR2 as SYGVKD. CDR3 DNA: TGTGCCATCAGTGAGCCTCAACGGGGGGCGCGTACTGAAGCTTTCTTT. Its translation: CAISEPQRGARTEAFF.

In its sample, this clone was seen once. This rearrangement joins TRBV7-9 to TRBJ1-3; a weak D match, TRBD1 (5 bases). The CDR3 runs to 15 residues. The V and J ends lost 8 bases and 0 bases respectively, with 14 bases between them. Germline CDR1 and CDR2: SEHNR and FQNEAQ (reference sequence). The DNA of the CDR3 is TGTGCCAGCGGGCGACAGACAACCTCTGGAAACACCATATATTTT. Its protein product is CASGRQTTSGNTIYF.

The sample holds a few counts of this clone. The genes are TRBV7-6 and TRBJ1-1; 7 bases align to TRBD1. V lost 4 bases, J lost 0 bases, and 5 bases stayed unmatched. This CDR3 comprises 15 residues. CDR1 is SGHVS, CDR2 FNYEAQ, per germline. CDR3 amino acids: CASSSMTGLNTEAFF. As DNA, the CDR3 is TGTGCCAGCAGCTCTATGACAGGGCTGAACACTGAAGCTTTCTTT.

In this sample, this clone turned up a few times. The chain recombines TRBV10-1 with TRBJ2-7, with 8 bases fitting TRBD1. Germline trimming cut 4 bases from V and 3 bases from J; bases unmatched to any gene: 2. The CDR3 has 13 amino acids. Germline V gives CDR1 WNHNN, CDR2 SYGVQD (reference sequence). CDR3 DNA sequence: TGCGCCAGCAGTGTGGGACAGGACTACGAGCAGTACTTC. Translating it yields CASSVGQDYEQYF.

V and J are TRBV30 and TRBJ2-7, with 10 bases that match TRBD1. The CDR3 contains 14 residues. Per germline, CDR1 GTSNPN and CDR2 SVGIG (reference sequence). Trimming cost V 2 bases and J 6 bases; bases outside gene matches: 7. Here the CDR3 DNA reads TGTGCCTGGAGTCTGGACAGGGGGTTAGCCGAGCAGTACTTC. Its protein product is CAWSLDRGLAEQYF.

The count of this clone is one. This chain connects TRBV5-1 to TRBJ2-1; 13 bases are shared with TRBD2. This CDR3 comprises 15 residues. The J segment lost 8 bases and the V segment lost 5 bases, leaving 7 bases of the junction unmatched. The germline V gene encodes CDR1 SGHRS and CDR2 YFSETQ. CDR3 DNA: TGCGCCAGCAGGCCGGGGACTAGCGGGGAACATGAGCAGTTCTTC. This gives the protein CASRPGTSGEHEQFF.

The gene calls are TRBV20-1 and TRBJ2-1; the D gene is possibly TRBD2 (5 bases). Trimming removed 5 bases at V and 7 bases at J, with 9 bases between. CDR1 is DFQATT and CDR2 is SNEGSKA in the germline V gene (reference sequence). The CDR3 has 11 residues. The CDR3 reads CSASQRNEQFF. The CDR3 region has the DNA TGCAGTGCTTCGCAGCGGAATGAGCAGTTCTTC.

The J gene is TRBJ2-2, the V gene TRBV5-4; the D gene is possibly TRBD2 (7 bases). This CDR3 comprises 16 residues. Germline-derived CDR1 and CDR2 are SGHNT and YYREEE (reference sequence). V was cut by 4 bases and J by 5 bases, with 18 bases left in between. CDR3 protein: CASSPWGGAWTGELFF. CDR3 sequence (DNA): TGTGCCAGCAGCCCATGGGGGGGGGCCTGGACCGGGGAGCTGTTTTTT.

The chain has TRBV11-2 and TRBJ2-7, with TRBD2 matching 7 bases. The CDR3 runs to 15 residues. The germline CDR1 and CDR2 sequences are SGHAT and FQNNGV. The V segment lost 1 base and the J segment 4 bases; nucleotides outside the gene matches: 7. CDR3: CASSLGPGGQYEQYF. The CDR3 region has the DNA TGTGCCAGCAGCTTAGGGCCGGGGGGTCAGTACGAGCAGTACTTC.

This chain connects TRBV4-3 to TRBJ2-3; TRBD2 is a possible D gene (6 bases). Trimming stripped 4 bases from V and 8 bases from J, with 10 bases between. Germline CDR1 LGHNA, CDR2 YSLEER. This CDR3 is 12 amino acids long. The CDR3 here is CASSRGAGTQYF. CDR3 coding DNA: TGCGCCAGCAGCCGCGGGGCGGGTACGCAGTATTTT.

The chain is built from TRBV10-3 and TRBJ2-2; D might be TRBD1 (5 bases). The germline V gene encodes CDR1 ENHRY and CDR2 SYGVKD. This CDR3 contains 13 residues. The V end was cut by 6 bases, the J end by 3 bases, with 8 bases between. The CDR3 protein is CAISLRDTGELFF. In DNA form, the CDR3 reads TGTGCCATCAGCCTCAGGGACACCGGGGAGCTGTTTTTT.

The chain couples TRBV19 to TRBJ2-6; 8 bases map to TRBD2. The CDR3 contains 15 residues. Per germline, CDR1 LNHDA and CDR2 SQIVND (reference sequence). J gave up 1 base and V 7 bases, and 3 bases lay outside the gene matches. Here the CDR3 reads CASTGGASGANVLTF. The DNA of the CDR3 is TGTGCCAGTACCGGGGGGGCTTCTGGGGCCAACGTCCTGACTTTC.

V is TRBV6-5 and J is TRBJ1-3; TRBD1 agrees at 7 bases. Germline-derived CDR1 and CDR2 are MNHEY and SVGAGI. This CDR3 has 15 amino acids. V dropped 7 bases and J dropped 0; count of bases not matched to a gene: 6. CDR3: CASIGDSRSGNTIYF. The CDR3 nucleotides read TGTGCCAGCATAGGGGACAGCCGCTCTGGAAACACCATATATTTT.